This TCR beta chain derives from a study of cytomegalovirus exposure and HLA in healthy donors. Study context: There were around 390 genotyped donors. Of these, about 81% fell in the genetic ancestry cluster associated with self-reported Caucasian donors. Overall study findings and caveats: Researchers counted roughly 150 TCR beta chains as cytomegalovirus-associated.

PCR amplification relied on 60 Vbeta primers (plus 13 Jbeta primers). Here immunoSEQ multiplex PCR was the method, and the copy in TCRdb shows in-frame clones only, minus some. The sample comprises about 110,000 clones, less than 85% of which are singletons, and about an eighth rests with the top ten. Healthy bone marrow donors made up the cohort. As regards this clone: Its target is unknown.

This CDR3 contains 16 residues. Germline V gene lookup returns CDR1 SGHTA and CDR2 FQGNSA. Deletions cut 5 bases from V and 6 bases from J, with 19 bases between. This sequence was found in a young man in good health and CMV-seropositive. The chain recombines TRBV7-2 with TRBJ2-2; possible D gene TRBD2, 8 bases. The sequenced sample was PBMCs. The CDR3 sequence is CASSPGGLGRAGELFF. The DNA of the CDR3 is TGTGCCAGCAGCCCAGGGGGACTAGGGCGTGCCGGGGAGCTGTTTTTT.